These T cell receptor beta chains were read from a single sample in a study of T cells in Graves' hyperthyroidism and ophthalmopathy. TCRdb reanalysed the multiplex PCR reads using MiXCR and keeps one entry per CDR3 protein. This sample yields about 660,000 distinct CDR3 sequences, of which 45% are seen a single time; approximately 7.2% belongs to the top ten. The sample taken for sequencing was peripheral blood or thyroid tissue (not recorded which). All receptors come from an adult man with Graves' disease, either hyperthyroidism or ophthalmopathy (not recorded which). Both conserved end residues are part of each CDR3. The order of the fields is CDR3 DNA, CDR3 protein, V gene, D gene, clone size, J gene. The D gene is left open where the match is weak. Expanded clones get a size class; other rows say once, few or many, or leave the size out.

CDR3 DNA: TGTGCCACCAGTGATTTGGGGACAGTAGGTGAGCAGTTCTTC; CDR3 protein: CATSDLGTVGEQFF; V gene: TRBV24-1; D gene: TRBD1; clone size: few; J gene: TRBJ2-1
CDR3 DNA: TGCAGTGCTAGAGGGGGGCTTTCTGTTAATGAAAAACTGTTTTTT; CDR3 protein: CSARGGLSVNEKLFF; V gene: TRBV20-1; D gene: NA; clone size: NA; J gene: TRBJ1-4
CDR3 DNA: TGTGCCAGCAGTGGGGGTCGGGGGGCTAACTATGGCTACACCTTC; CDR3 protein: CASSGGRGANYGYTF; V gene: TRBV25-1; D gene: NA; clone size: few; J gene: TRBJ1-2
CDR3 DNA: TGTGCCAGCATCATCTCGGGATCTCGAGAAGCTTTCTTT; CDR3 protein: CASIISGSREAFF; V gene: TRBV12-3/TRBV12-4; D gene: NA; clone size: NA; J gene: TRBJ1-1
CDR3 DNA: TGTGCCAGCAGCTTACTAGCGGGAGTGGAGACCCAGTACTTC; CDR3 protein: CASSLLAGVETQYF; V gene: TRBV5-5; D gene: TRBD2; clone size: many; J gene: TRBJ2-5
CDR3 DNA: TGTGCCAGCAGCTTAGACGGGACAGGTGGTTTGAATGAAAAACTGTTTTTT; CDR3 protein: CASSLDGTGGLNEKLFF; V gene: TRBV7-6; D gene: TRBD1; clone size: NA; J gene: TRBJ1-4
CDR3 DNA: TGTGCCAGCAGCCTCGTCCAAGGTGCAGATGAAAAACTGTTTTTT; CDR3 protein: CASSLVQGADEKLFF; V gene: TRBV7-9; D gene: NA; clone size: NA; J gene: TRBJ1-4
CDR3 DNA: TGTGCCAGCAGACGGGACCGAGTGAGGACTGAAGCTTTCTTT; CDR3 protein: CASRRDRVRTEAFF; V gene: TRBV12-3/TRBV12-4; D gene: NA; clone size: NA; J gene: TRBJ1-1
CDR3 DNA: TGTGCCAGCAGCCCCCTAGCATGGGATACTGAAGCTTTCTTT; CDR3 protein: CASSPLAWDTEAFF; V gene: TRBV7-3; D gene: NA; clone size: NA; J gene: TRBJ1-1
CDR3 DNA: TGTGCCAGCAGCAAACCTCTTGGGGAACTGTTTTTT; CDR3 protein: CASSKPLGELFF; V gene: TRBV2; D gene: NA; clone size: NA; J gene: TRBJ1-4
CDR3 DNA: TGTGCCAGCAGCTTAGAAACTGGAGCTTTCTTT; CDR3 protein: CASSLETGAFF; V gene: TRBV7-9; D gene: NA; clone size: few; J gene: TRBJ1-1
CDR3 DNA: TGTGCCAGCAGCGTAGGCGGGACAGGGGAGCCCCAGCATTTT; CDR3 protein: CASSVGGTGEPQHF; V gene: TRBV9; D gene: TRBD1; clone size: once; J gene: TRBJ1-5
CDR3 DNA: TGCAGTGCTACCCCGGGACTAGCCTACCAAACGAGCTCCTACGAGCAGTACTTC; CDR3 protein: CSATPGLAYQTSSYEQYF; V gene: TRBV20-1; D gene: TRBD2; clone size: once; J gene: TRBJ2-7
CDR3 DNA: TGTGCCAGCACCCGGACAGGGAACTATGGCTACACCTTC; CDR3 protein: CASTRTGNYGYTF; V gene: TRBV7-9; D gene: TRBD1; clone size: NA; J gene: TRBJ1-2
CDR3 DNA: TGTGCCAGCAGTTACATCTTACGGGGGACTACCTACGAGCAGTACTTC; CDR3 protein: CASSYILRGTTYEQYF; V gene: TRBV6-5; D gene: TRBD2; clone size: few; J gene: TRBJ2-7
CDR3 DNA: TGTGCCAGCAGCCCCCGGGTCGACAGTAGTGGCTACACCTTC; CDR3 protein: CASSPRVDSSGYTF; V gene: TRBV7-8; D gene: NA; clone size: NA; J gene: TRBJ1-2
CDR3 DNA: TGCAGTGCTAGATGGTCCGGCCAGTTAAATCAGCCCCAGCATTTT; CDR3 protein: CSARWSGQLNQPQHF; V gene: TRBV20-1; D gene: NA; clone size: few; J gene: TRBJ1-5
CDR3 DNA: TGCAGCGTGACGGCCCAAGAGACCCAGTACTTC; CDR3 protein: CSVTAQETQYF; V gene: TRBV29-1; D gene: NA; clone size: NA; J gene: TRBJ2-5
CDR3 DNA: TGTGCCAGCAGGTCGTGGGAGACCCAGTACTTC; CDR3 protein: CASRSWETQYF; V gene: TRBV6-5; D gene: NA; clone size: many; J gene: TRBJ2-5
CDR3 DNA: TGTGCCAGCAGCTCCTCCGGGACAGGAGACACCTTC; CDR3 protein: CASSSSGTGDTF; V gene: TRBV7-9; D gene: TRBD1; clone size: many; J gene: TRBJ1-2
CDR3 DNA: TGTGCCAGCAGCTTAGCGCCCGGGAAAGTAGCGGGAAACACCATATATTTT; CDR3 protein: CASSLAPGKVAGNTIYF; V gene: TRBV7-2; D gene: NA; clone size: few; J gene: TRBJ1-3
CDR3 DNA: TGTGCCAGCAGCCCGGGGACCGGGGGGGCCGACGAGCAGTACTTC; CDR3 protein: CASSPGTGGADEQYF; V gene: TRBV6-1; D gene: TRBD2; clone size: NA; J gene: TRBJ2-7
CDR3 DNA: TGTGCCAGCAGTGCTATGGGGGTGGACACTGAAGCTTTCTTT; CDR3 protein: CASSAMGVDTEAFF; V gene: TRBV25-1; D gene: NA; clone size: once; J gene: TRBJ1-1
CDR3 DNA: TGTGCCGGCAGCTCACAGGGAAACACCATATATTTT; CDR3 protein: CAGSSQGNTIYF; V gene: TRBV7-9; D gene: NA; clone size: NA; J gene: TRBJ1-3
CDR3 DNA: TGTGCCAGCAGCCCCCGGCCTAGCGGATCGTACCAAGAGACCCAGTACTTC; CDR3 protein: CASSPRPSGSYQETQYF; V gene: TRBV6-5; D gene: TRBD2; clone size: few; J gene: TRBJ2-5
CDR3 DNA: TGTGCCAGCAGTGCCCCCAGGGGGCTGGCGGAGACCCAGTACTTC; CDR3 protein: CASSAPRGLAETQYF; V gene: TRBV2; D gene: TRBD1; clone size: NA; J gene: TRBJ2-5
CDR3 DNA: TGTGCCAGCAGCCCTGGACCCTTTAACACCATATATTTT; CDR3 protein: CASSPGPFNTIYF; V gene: TRBV11-1; D gene: NA; clone size: NA; J gene: TRBJ1-3
CDR3 DNA: TGTGCCAGCAGATCGGGACAGATTAGCTCTGGAAACACCATATATTTT; CDR3 protein: CASRSGQISSGNTIYF; V gene: TRBV2; D gene: TRBD1; clone size: NA; J gene: TRBJ1-3
CDR3 DNA: TGCAGTGCTAGACTGAACTATGGCTACACCTTC; CDR3 protein: CSARLNYGYTF; V gene: TRBV29-1; D gene: NA; clone size: NA; J gene: TRBJ1-2
CDR3 DNA: TGCAGTGCTACATCGACCCGGTCGATGAACACTGAAGCTTTCTTT; CDR3 protein: CSATSTRSMNTEAFF; V gene: TRBV20-1; D gene: NA; clone size: few; J gene: TRBJ1-1
CDR3 DNA: TGCAGCCACTCCCCGGGACAGTCTAACTATGGCTACACCTTC; CDR3 protein: CSHSPGQSNYGYTF; V gene: TRBV29-1; D gene: TRBD1; clone size: NA; J gene: TRBJ1-2
CDR3 DNA: TGCGCCAGCAGCATGGGACTAGCGGGACGCACCGGGGAGCTGTTTTTT; CDR3 protein: CASSMGLAGRTGELFF; V gene: TRBV5-1; D gene: TRBD2; clone size: NA; J gene: TRBJ2-2
CDR3 DNA: TGTGCCAGTAGTCCCCGGGCCTCTCTAGGGCCCCAGCATTTT; CDR3 protein: CASSPRASLGPQHF; V gene: TRBV19; D gene: NA; clone size: NA; J gene: TRBJ1-5
CDR3 DNA: TGTGCCAGCAGCTTAACGGGGGGACTAGCTCTTACCTACGAGCAGTACTTC; CDR3 protein: CASSLTGGLALTYEQYF; V gene: TRBV7-2; D gene: TRBD2; clone size: few; J gene: TRBJ2-7
CDR3 DNA: TGTGCCAGCTCACCACCGCGGACAGGGGAGTCAGAGACCCAGTACTTC; CDR3 protein: CASSPPRTGESETQYF; V gene: TRBV7-9; D gene: TRBD1; clone size: few; J gene: TRBJ2-5
CDR3 DNA: TGTGCCACCAGCAGGACAGGGAACTATGGCTACACCTTC; CDR3 protein: CATSRTGNYGYTF; V gene: TRBV15; D gene: TRBD1; clone size: many; J gene: TRBJ1-2
CDR3 DNA: TGTGCCTGGAGTTGGAGGCTGAACACTGAAGCTTTCTTT; CDR3 protein: CAWSWRLNTEAFF; V gene: TRBV30; D gene: NA; clone size: NA; J gene: TRBJ1-1
CDR3 DNA: TGTGCCAGCAGCCGACCTGGGAACACTGAAGCTTTCTTT; CDR3 protein: CASSRPGNTEAFF; V gene: TRBV7-9; D gene: NA; clone size: NA; J gene: TRBJ1-1
CDR3 DNA: TGTGCCAGCAGCTTACGGGACAGAATAAATGAAAAACTGTTTTTT; CDR3 protein: CASSLRDRINEKLFF; V gene: TRBV7-9; D gene: TRBD1; clone size: few; J gene: TRBJ1-4
CDR3 DNA: TGTGCCAGCAGCTTAGACCCCCAGGCGAAGACCCAGTACTTC; CDR3 protein: CASSLDPQAKTQYF; V gene: TRBV7-2; D gene: NA; clone size: many; J gene: TRBJ2-5
CDR3 DNA: TGTGCCAGCAGCTCATCCGGGACACTTCAAGGGACCCAGTACTTC; CDR3 protein: CASSSSGTLQGTQYF; V gene: TRBV2; D gene: NA; clone size: NA; J gene: TRBJ2-5
CDR3 DNA: TGTGCCAGCTGGGGGGTTAATCAGCCCCAGCATTTT; CDR3 protein: CASWGVNQPQHF; V gene: TRBV2; D gene: NA; clone size: NA; J gene: TRBJ1-5
CDR3 DNA: TGTGCCATCAGGCCGGGACAGGAAGCCGATGGCTACACCTTC; CDR3 protein: CAIRPGQEADGYTF; V gene: TRBV10-3; D gene: TRBD1; clone size: many; J gene: TRBJ1-2
CDR3 DNA: TGCAGTGCTAGAGCGGGGGCAGGGAGCAATCAGCCCCAGCATTTT; CDR3 protein: CSARAGAGSNQPQHF; V gene: TRBV20-1; D gene: NA; clone size: many; J gene: TRBJ1-5
CDR3 DNA: TGTGCCACTGCCGACACGAACACCGGGGAGCTGTTTTTT; CDR3 protein: CATADTNTGELFF; V gene: TRBV19; D gene: NA; clone size: many; J gene: TRBJ2-2